Listed below are T cell receptor beta chains from one sample, sequenced in a study of T-cell reconstitution after alpha-beta-depleted transplantation in children. From the PCR reads, TCRdb called clonotypes with MiXCR, one entry per CDR3 protein. The sample consists of more than 85,000 distinct CDR3 sequences, approximately 8% of them appearing once. The source material was PBMCs, sampled before TCRalphabeta/CD19-depleted stem cell transplant. These TCRs come from a boy aged 2 to 9 with acute lymphoblastic leukemia, due to receive a stem cell transplant. Both conserved end residues are part of each CDR3. D genes are given only for firm matches. Expanded clones get a size class; other rows say once, few or many, or leave the size out.

clone size | J gene | D gene | V gene | CDR3 protein | CDR3 DNA
many | TRBJ1-4 | - | TRBV15 | CATSREKPKGRIGSTNEKLFF | TGTGCCACCAGCAGAGAGAAACCTAAGGGGCGAATAGGGAGCACTAATGAAAAACTGTTTTTT
many | TRBJ2-3 | - | TRBV12-3/TRBV12-4 | CASSLGGKGDTQYF | TGTGCCAGCAGTTTAGGAGGAAAGGGAGATACGCAGTATTTT
few | TRBJ2-5 | - | TRBV4-1 | CASSQPRDFVMGTQYF | TGCGCCAGCAGCCAACCCCGGGACTTCGTAATGGGGACCCAGTACTTC
- | TRBJ2-3 | - | TRBV7-9 | CASSPVQGDLQYF | TGTGCCAGCAGCCCTGTTCAAGGAGATCTGCAGTATTTT
- | TRBJ1-2 | TRBD1 | TRBV10-3 | CAIKGTGPPGYTF | TGTGCCATCAAGGGGACAGGGCCCCCCGGCTACACCTTC
- | TRBJ2-7 | - | TRBV7-2 | CASSFSGTATYEQYF | TGTGCCAGCAGCTTTTCCGGGACGGCAACCTACGAGCAGTACTTC
- | TRBJ1-2 | TRBD1 | TRBV25-1 | CSSSDDRVFYGYTF | TGTTCCAGCAGTGACGACAGGGTTTTCTATGGCTACACCTTC
many | TRBJ2-3 | - | TRBV20-1 | CSANPPTGTDTQYF | TGCAGTGCTAATCCCCCTACAGGGACAGATACGCAGTATTTT
many | TRBJ2-1 | - | TRBV5-1 | CASSLSGQPHNEQFF | TGCGCCAGCAGCTTGTCTGGACAGCCTCACAATGAGCAGTTCTTC
- | TRBJ1-1 | - | TRBV6-1 | CASINRANPLYVAEAFF | TGTGCCAGCATCAACCGGGCAAATCCCCTTTATGTCGCTGAAGCTTTCTTT
many | TRBJ2-7 | TRBD2 | TRBV7-2 | CASSPHGGAYEQYF | TGTGCCAGCAGCCCGCACGGGGGGGCATACGAGCAGTACTTC
- | TRBJ2-3 | - | TRBV7-9 | CASSWGMGGSHTDTQYF | TGTGCCAGCAGCTGGGGGATGGGGGGCTCCCACACAGATACGCAGTATTTT
few | TRBJ2-1 | TRBD1 | TRBV5-1 | CASSTDAGTGRGPEQFF | TGCGCCAGCAGCACCGACGCCGGGACAGGGAGGGGTCCTGAGCAGTTCTTC
few | TRBJ1-1 | - | TRBV7-3 | CASRRDAGNTEAFF | TGTGCCAGCAGGAGAGACGCAGGGAACACTGAAGCTTTCTTT
few | TRBJ2-7 | TRBD1 | TRBV12-3/TRBV12-4 | CASSPVSGQGISYEQYF | TGTGCCAGCAGTCCCGTGAGTGGACAGGGGATATCCTACGAGCAGTACTTC
many | TRBJ2-5 | - | TRBV12-3/TRBV12-4 | CASSSRHIQETQYF | TGTGCCAGCAGTTCGCGACACATCCAAGAGACCCAGTACTTC
- | TRBJ2-1 | - | TRBV5-1 | CASSPGERGNEQFF | TGCGCCAGCAGCCCGGGTGAAAGGGGCAATGAGCAGTTCTTC
many | TRBJ2-5 | - | TRBV6-5 | CASGTEDRKETQYF | TGTGCCAGCGGTACCGAAGACAGGAAAGAGACCCAGTACTTC
- | TRBJ1-6 | - | TRBV4-1 | CASSQADRRSYNSPLHF | TGCGCCAGCAGCCAGGCGGACAGACGCTCCTATAATTCACCCCTCCACTTT
- | TRBJ2-7 | - | TRBV6-2/TRBV6-3 | CASSYRGARSLGEQYF | TGTGCCAGCAGTTACCGTGGCGCCAGATCCTTGGGGGAGCAGTACTTC
- | TRBJ2-2 | - | TRBV15 | CATSTTTQDPNTGELFF | TGTGCCACCAGCACTACCACTCAGGATCCGAACACCGGGGAGCTGTTTTTT
many | TRBJ2-1 | - | TRBV5-1 | CASSPRGPHNEQFF | TGCGCCAGCAGCCCGCGGGGCCCCCACAATGAGCAGTTCTTC
many | TRBJ2-1 | - | TRBV9 | CASSVGGPEQFF | TGTGCCAGCAGCGTAGGGGGGCCTGAGCAGTTCTTC
few | TRBJ1-1 | - | TRBV29-1 | CSVEGTPGTEAFF | TGCAGCGTTGAAGGGACACCAGGCACTGAAGCTTTCTTT
- | TRBJ2-1 | - | TRBV5-1 | CASSLHSPGDEQFF | TGCGCCAGCAGCTTGCACTCGCCGGGGGATGAGCAGTTCTTC
few | TRBJ2-1 | - | TRBV6-4 | CASSDSGGSDYNEQFF | TGTGCCAGCAGTGACTCGGGAGGCTCAGATTACAATGAGCAGTTCTTC
many | TRBJ2-4 | - | TRBV5-1 | CASSLNRGTNIQYF | TGCGCCAGCAGCCTCAACCGGGGCACGAACATTCAGTACTTC
few | TRBJ2-5 | TRBD2 | TRBV5-1 | CASTSGSGGRQETQYF | TGCGCCAGCACCTCGGGAAGCGGGGGCCGTCAAGAGACCCAGTACTTC
few | TRBJ1-5 | - | TRBV5-1 | CASSPGSEGQPQHF | TGCGCCAGCAGCCCCGGGTCGGAGGGGCAGCCCCAGCATTTT
many | TRBJ2-3 | TRBD1 | TRBV7-9 | CAIRDRGKGDTDTQYF | TGTGCCATCCGGGACAGGGGAAAGGGGGACACAGATACGCAGTATTTT
many | TRBJ1-5 | - | TRBV20-1 | CSARDPRGRGYSNQPQHF | TGCAGTGCTAGAGATCCGAGGGGCCGAGGGTATAGCAATCAGCCCCAGCATTTT
- | TRBJ1-6 | - | TRBV18 | CASSPSGTSRGSPLHF | TGTGCCAGCTCACCTTCCGGGACCTCCCGAGGGTCACCCCTCCACTTT
many | TRBJ2-7 | - | TRBV4-1 | CASSPREGFSYEQYF | TGCGCCAGCAGCCCCCGTGAAGGGTTTAGTTACGAGCAGTACTTC
few | TRBJ1-4 | TRBD1 | TRBV2 | CASMLGQGADKLFF | TGTGCCAGCATGTTGGGACAGGGGGCGGACAAACTGTTTTTT
many | TRBJ1-5 | TRBD1 | TRBV20-1 | CSAGRRGGGQPQHF | TGCAGTGCTGGCCGGCGAGGGGGCGGTCAGCCCCAGCATTTT
many | TRBJ2-2 | TRBD2 | TRBV20-1 | CSARKILAGDTGELFF | TGCAGTGCTAGAAAAATACTAGCGGGGGACACCGGGGAGCTGTTTTTT
- | TRBJ2-3 | - | TRBV2 | CASSDYAGGTDTQYF | TGTGCCAGCAGTGACTACGCCGGGGGTACAGATACGCAGTATTTT
few | TRBJ2-1 | TRBD1 | TRBV5-1 | CASSGTGGIEQFF | TGCGCCAGCAGCGGAACAGGGGGTATAGAGCAGTTCTTC
- | TRBJ2-1 | - | TRBV5-1 | CASKGLVGGGNEQFF | TGCGCCAGCAAGGGCCTGGTGGGGGGCGGCAATGAGCAGTTCTTC
many | TRBJ2-3 | TRBD2 | TRBV12-3/TRBV12-4 | CASRTSGAFTDTQYF | TGTGCCAGCAGGACTAGCGGGGCCTTCACAGATACGCAGTATTTT
- | TRBJ2-1 | - | TRBV7-8 | CASSLLPWGMYNEQFF | TGTGCCAGCAGCCTCCTACCGTGGGGGATGTACAATGAGCAGTTCTTC
- | TRBJ2-7 | - | TRBV21-1 | CASSSGQGNNEQYF | TGTGCCAGCAGCAGCGGACAGGGGAACAACGAGCAGTACTTC
many | TRBJ1-1 | - | TRBV5-1 | CASSLGFRRTPNTEAFF | TGCGCCAGCAGCTTGGGGTTTCGGCGGACCCCGAACACTGAAGCTTTCTTT
few | TRBJ2-5 | TRBD2 | TRBV6-5 | CASSYPLAVSWETQYF | TGTGCCAGCAGTTACCCGCTAGCGGTGTCGTGGGAGACCCAGTACTTC
many | TRBJ2-1 | - | TRBV6-4 | CASSDSSRDYNEQFF | TGTGCCAGCAGTGACTCGTCCAGGGACTACAATGAGCAGTTCTTC
many | TRBJ2-7 | - | TRBV4-1 | CASSQAGILSGGRGEQYF | TGCGCCAGCAGCCAAGCTGGGATATTGAGCGGTGGGAGAGGAGAGCAGTACTTC
many | TRBJ2-1 | - | TRBV24-1 | CATSDLGQGPYNEQFF | TGTGCCACCAGTGATTTAGGTCAGGGGCCCTACAATGAGCAGTTCTTC